This T cell receptor beta chain appears in the sequencing data of a study of blood T cell repertoires in COVID-19. Across the study: The United States, Italy and Spain provided the acute and convalescent COVID-19 samples. T cells, B-cell-depleted T cells, or PBMCs supplied cDNA or gDNA.

In the original analysis: Nucleated cell counts were estimated from reference gene primer amplification. Assay used: immunoSEQ multiplex PCR; TCRdb lists only in-frame clones, some missing. V and J calls and clone size come straight from that table; D and trimming were deduced from the DNA. The repertoire holds 100,000 or so clones, around 90% seen once, with under 7% in the top ten. The trim removed 4 bases at V and 1 base at J, leaving 3 bases unmatched. In germline, CDR1 is SGHNT, CDR2 YYREEE (reference sequence). The CDR3 contains 15 residues. The sequence came from a woman aged 55 to 70 with acute or convalescent COVID-19. The chain links TRBV5-4 to TRBJ2-5, with 11 bases matching TRBD1. Sequenced: peripheral blood. The CDR3 nucleotides are TGTGCCAGCAGCGGGACAGGGGGGGGCCAAGAGACCCAGTACTTC. It encodes CASSGTGGGQETQYF. Drawing the rest from reference TRBV5-4 and TRBJ2-5, the complete variable domain is ETGVTQSPTHLIKTRGQQVTLRCSSQSGHNTVSWYQQALGQGPQFIFQYYREEENGRGNFPPRFSGLQFPNYSSELNVNALELDDSALYLCASSGTGGGQETQYFGPGTRLLVL.